Presented here are 2 T cell receptor beta chains from one specimen sequenced in a study of cytomegalovirus exposure and HLA in healthy donors. Vbeta (60) and Jbeta (13) primers were used in the PCR. Data came from immunoSEQ multiplex PCR; TCRdb stores just in-frame clones and leaves some out. The sample records around 170,000 clones, more than 65% being singletons. Material for sequencing was PBMCs. Receptors were obtained from a woman aged 25 to 39 in good health and CMV-seropositive.

The J gene is TRBJ2-7, the V gene TRBV11-2; TRBD1 matches at 8 bases. Trimming at V came to 1 base and at J to 2 bases, leaving 4 bases not matched to a gene. The CDR3 sequence is 15 residues long. Germline values: CDR1 SGHAT, CDR2 FQNNGV. The CDR3 nucleotides are TGTGCCAGCAGCTTAGCCGGACAGGGCCCCTACGAGCAGTACTTC. Translating gives CASSLAGQGPYEQYF.

In this sample, this clone turned up a few times. The rearrangement joins TRBV4-1 to TRBJ2-7; a weak D match, TRBD1 (6 bases). V gave up 0 bases and J gave up 6 bases, with 12 bases separating them. Germline CDR1 is MGHRA and CDR2 is YSYEKL. The CDR3 runs to 14 residues. CDR3 coding DNA: TGCGCCAGCAGCCAAGATTACAGGGCGGGCGAGCAGTACTTC. This encodes CASSQDYRAGEQYF.